At least ten counts were recorded for the clone carrying this TCR beta chain. This CDR3 contains 15 residues. With 3 bases clipped from V and 2 bases from J, the junction kept 0 bases outside the gene matches. In germline, CDR1 is SGHDT, CDR2 YYEEEE. This sample was taken from a study of T cells after yellow fever vaccination. TCRdb ran MiXCR on the 5' RACE reads and lists one entry per CDR3 protein. The sample holds about 340,000 distinct CDR3 sequences, roughly 4.3% seen once. The chain uses TRBV5-6 and TRBJ1-4, with 11 bases fitting TRBD1. The receptor's source is a man aged 18-30 years who received the YFV17D yellow fever vaccine. The sample here was PBMCs, taken 5 days after the yellow fever booster vaccination. The DNA for the CDR3 is TGTGCCAGCAGCTGGACAGGGGGCACTAATGAAAAACTGTTTTTT. Amino acids: CASSWTGGTNEKLFF.